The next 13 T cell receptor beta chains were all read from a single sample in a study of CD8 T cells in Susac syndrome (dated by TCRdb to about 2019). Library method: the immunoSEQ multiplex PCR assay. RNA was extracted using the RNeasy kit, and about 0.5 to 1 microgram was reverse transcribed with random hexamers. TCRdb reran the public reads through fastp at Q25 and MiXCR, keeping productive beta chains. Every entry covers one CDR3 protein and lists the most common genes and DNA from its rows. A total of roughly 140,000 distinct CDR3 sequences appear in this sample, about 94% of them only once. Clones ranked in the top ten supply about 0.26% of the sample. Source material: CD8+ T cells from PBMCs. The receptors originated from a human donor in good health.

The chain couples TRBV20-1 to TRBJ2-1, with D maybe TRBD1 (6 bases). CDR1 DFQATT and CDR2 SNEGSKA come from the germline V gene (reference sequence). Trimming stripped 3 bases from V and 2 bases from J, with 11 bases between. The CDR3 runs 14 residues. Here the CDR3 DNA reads TGCAGTGCTAGCTCCCAGGGGCCCTACAATGAGCAGTTCTTC. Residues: CSASSQGPYNEQFF.

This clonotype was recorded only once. The CDR3 DNA follows: TGTGCCAGCAGTTTATCTGCTAGCTTATCCTACGAGCAGTACTTC. This sequence encodes CASSLSASLSYEQYF. V usage is TRBV27 and J usage is TRBJ2-7; weak D call: TRBD2 (5 bases). There are 15 residues in the CDR3. Germline values: CDR1 MNHEY, CDR2 SMNVEV (reference sequence). Trimming cost V 0 bases and J 1 base, with 10 bases left between them.

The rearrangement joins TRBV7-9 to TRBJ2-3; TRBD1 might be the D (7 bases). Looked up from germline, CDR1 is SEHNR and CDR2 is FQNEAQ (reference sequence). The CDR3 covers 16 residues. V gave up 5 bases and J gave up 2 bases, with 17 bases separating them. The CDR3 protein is CASSPPGGTYTDTQYF. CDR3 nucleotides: TGTGCCAGCAGCCCCCCAGGGGGGACTTACACAGATACGCAGTATTTT.

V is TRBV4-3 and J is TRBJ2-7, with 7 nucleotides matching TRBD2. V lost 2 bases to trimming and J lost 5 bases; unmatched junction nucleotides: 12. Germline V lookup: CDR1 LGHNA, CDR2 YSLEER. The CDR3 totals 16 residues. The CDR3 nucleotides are TGCGCCAGCAGCCAATCCACCCCAGCGGGACCCCACGAGCAGTACTTC. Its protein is CASSQSTPAGPHEQYF.

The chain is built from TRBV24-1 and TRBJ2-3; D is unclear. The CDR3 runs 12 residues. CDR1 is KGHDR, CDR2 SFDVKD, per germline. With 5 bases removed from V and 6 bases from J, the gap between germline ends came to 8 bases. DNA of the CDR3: TGTGCCACCAGTGCGGGCTGGGATACGCAGTATTTT. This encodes CATSAGWDTQYF.

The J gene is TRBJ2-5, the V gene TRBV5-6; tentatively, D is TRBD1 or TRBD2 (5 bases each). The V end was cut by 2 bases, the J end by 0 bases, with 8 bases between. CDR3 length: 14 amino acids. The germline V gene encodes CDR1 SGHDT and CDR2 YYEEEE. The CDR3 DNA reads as TGTGCCAGCAGCTTTGTGGGGGACCAAGAGACCCAGTACTTC. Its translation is CASSFVGDQETQYF.

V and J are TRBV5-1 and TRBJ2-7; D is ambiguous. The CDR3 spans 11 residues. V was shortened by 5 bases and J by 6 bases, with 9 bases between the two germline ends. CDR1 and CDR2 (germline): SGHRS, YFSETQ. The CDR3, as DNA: TGCGCCAGCAGTTATGTTTTCGAGCAGTACTTC. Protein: CASSYVFEQYF. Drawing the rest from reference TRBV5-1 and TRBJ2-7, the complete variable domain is KAGVTQTPRYLIKTRGQQVTLSCSPISGHRSVSWYQQTPGQGLQFLFEYFSETQRNKGNFPGRFSGRQFSNSRSEMNVSTLELGDSALYLCASSYVFEQYFGPGTRLTVT.

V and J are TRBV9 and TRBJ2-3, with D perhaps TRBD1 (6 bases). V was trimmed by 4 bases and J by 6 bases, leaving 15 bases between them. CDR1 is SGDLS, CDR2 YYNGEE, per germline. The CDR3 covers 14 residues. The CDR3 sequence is CASSTGTSLDTQYF. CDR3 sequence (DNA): TGTGCCAGCAGCACCGGGACATCGCTTGATACGCAGTATTTT.

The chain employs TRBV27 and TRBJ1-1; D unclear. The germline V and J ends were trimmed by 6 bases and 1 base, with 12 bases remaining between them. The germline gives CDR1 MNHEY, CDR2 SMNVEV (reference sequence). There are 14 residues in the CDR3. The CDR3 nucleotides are TGTGCCAGCAGGGTGGTCCCAGGGAACACTGAAGCTTTCTTT. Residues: CASRVVPGNTEAFF.

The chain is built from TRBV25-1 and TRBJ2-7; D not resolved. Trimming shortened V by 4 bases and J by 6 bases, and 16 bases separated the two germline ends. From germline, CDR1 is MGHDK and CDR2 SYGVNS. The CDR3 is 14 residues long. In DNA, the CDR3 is TGTGCCAGCAGTGGGTCGGGTAGGGCTCTCGAGCAGTACTTC. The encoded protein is CASSGSGRALEQYF.

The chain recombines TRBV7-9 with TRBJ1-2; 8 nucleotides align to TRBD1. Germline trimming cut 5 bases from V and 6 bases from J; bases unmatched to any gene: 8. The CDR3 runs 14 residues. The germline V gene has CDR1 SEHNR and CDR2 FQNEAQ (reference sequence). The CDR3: CASSPKTGENGYTF. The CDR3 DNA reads TGTGCCAGCAGCCCAAAGACAGGGGAAAATGGCTACACCTTC.

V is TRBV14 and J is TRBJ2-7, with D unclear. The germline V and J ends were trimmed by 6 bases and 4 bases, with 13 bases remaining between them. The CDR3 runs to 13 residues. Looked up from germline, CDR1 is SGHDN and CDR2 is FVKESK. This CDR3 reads CASSSVSVYEQYF. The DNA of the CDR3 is TGTGCCAGCAGTTCTGTATCCGTTTACGAGCAGTACTTC.

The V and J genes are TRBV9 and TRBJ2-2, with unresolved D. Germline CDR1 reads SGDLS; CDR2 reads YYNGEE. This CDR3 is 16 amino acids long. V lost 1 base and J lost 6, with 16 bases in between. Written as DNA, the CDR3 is TGTGCCAGCAGCGTATCTCGGACGACTGGTTCCGGGGAGCTGTTTTTT. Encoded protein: CASSVSRTTGSGELFF.